Listed below are T cell receptor beta chains from one sample, sequenced in a study of early T cells in non-severe SARS-CoV-2 infection. TCRdb re-called the 5' RACE reads with MiXCR, one entry per CDR3 protein. The repertoire holds tens of thousands of distinct CDR3 sequences, 5% to 7% seen once, with about 7.8% in the top ten. The specimen was whole blood. These receptor sequences come from an adult who was a healthcare worker with PCR-confirmed SARS-CoV-2 infection or an uninfected control (not recorded which). The CDR3 runs from the conserved cysteine through the conserved F or W. The order of the fields is clone size, J gene, V gene, D gene, CDR3 DNA, CDR3 protein. D genes are given only for firm matches. The size of a clone is reported for some rows only, either as once, few or many, or as a class for expanded clones.

clone size: many; J gene: TRBJ2-5; V gene: TRBV3-1; D gene: TRBD2; CDR3 DNA: TGTGCCAGCAGCCAAGGAGCAAGACTAGCACAAGAGACCCAGTACTTC; CDR3 protein: CASSQGARLAQETQYF
clone size: .; J gene: TRBJ2-7; V gene: TRBV20-1; D gene: .; CDR3 DNA: TGCAGTGCGCCTGGACGAATAAGCTCCTACGAGCAGTACTTC; CDR3 protein: CSAPGRISSYEQYF
clone size: many; J gene: TRBJ1-1; V gene: TRBV15; D gene: .; CDR3 DNA: TGTGCCACCAGCAAAACGGTGAACACTGAAGCTTTCTTT; CDR3 protein: CATSKTVNTEAFF
clone size: many; J gene: TRBJ1-3; V gene: TRBV27; D gene: .; CDR3 DNA: TGTGCCAGCAGTCCGACAGGACCACAGGGCGCCATATATTTT; CDR3 protein: CASSPTGPQGAIYF
clone size: many; J gene: TRBJ2-7; V gene: TRBV28; D gene: .; CDR3 DNA: TGTGCCAGCAGTTCGCCGGCGGGCCCCTACGAGCAGTACTTC; CDR3 protein: CASSSPAGPYEQYF
clone size: few; J gene: TRBJ2-1; V gene: TRBV20-1; D gene: .; CDR3 DNA: TGCAGTGCTAGAAGGAACGGACAGCCTTACAATGAGCAGTTCTTC; CDR3 protein: CSARRNGQPYNEQFF
clone size: many; J gene: TRBJ1-1; V gene: TRBV3-1; D gene: TRBD1; CDR3 DNA: TGTGCCAGCAGCCAAGACGGGACAGGGGATTTCATGAACACTGAAGCTTTCTTT; CDR3 protein: CASSQDGTGDFMNTEAFF
clone size: many; J gene: TRBJ1-1; V gene: TRBV5-4; D gene: TRBD1; CDR3 DNA: TGTGCCAGCAGCAAGGACAGGGGTTTGAGCACTGAAGCTTTCTTT; CDR3 protein: CASSKDRGLSTEAFF
clone size: few; J gene: TRBJ2-2; V gene: TRBV12-3/TRBV12-4; D gene: .; CDR3 DNA: TGTGCCAGCAGAGGCAACCAAAACACCGGGGAGCTGTTTTTT; CDR3 protein: CASRGNQNTGELFF
clone size: many; J gene: TRBJ1-1; V gene: TRBV5-5; D gene: TRBD1; CDR3 DNA: TGTGCCAGCAGCGTACGGGACAGCGGGACTGAAGCTTTCTTT; CDR3 protein: CASSVRDSGTEAFF
clone size: many; J gene: TRBJ2-3; V gene: TRBV4-3; D gene: .; CDR3 DNA: TGCGCCAGCAGCTTACTCTCTTGGCGGGATCTCACAGATACGCAGTATTTT; CDR3 protein: CASSLLSWRDLTDTQYF
clone size: many; J gene: TRBJ1-2; V gene: TRBV7-2; D gene: .; CDR3 DNA: TGTGCCAGCAGCTCAGGGTCAGGTGCTAACTATGGCTACACCTTC; CDR3 protein: CASSSGSGANYGYTF
clone size: few; J gene: TRBJ2-1; V gene: TRBV6-2/TRBV6-3; D gene: TRBD2; CDR3 DNA: TGTGCCAGCAGTTACTCGCCTAGCGGGGGGTTATACAATGAGCAGTTCTTC; CDR3 protein: CASSYSPSGGLYNEQFF
clone size: many; J gene: TRBJ1-4; V gene: TRBV28; D gene: .; CDR3 DNA: TGTGCCAGCAGTTTAGGCCTCGGAGGCCATGAAAAACTGTTTTTT; CDR3 protein: CASSLGLGGHEKLFF
clone size: once; J gene: TRBJ2-7; V gene: TRBV7-2; D gene: TRBD1; CDR3 DNA: TGTGCCAGCAGCGTACGACAGGGCTACGAGCAGTACTTC; CDR3 protein: CASSVRQGYEQYF
clone size: .; J gene: TRBJ2-5; V gene: TRBV19; D gene: .; CDR3 DNA: TGTGCCAGTAGTATAGGGGACGCTAGGACGGAGGAGACCCAGTACTTC; CDR3 protein: CASSIGDARTEETQYF
clone size: .; J gene: TRBJ2-5; V gene: TRBV6-5; D gene: TRBD2; CDR3 DNA: TGTGCCAGCAGTTACTCGACTAGCGGGGAACAAGAGACCCAGTACTTC; CDR3 protein: CASSYSTSGEQETQYF
clone size: few; J gene: TRBJ2-3; V gene: TRBV20-1; D gene: .; CDR3 DNA: TGCAGTGCTAGGGACGCTAGTTCAACGCTTACTAGCACAGATACGCAGTATTTT; CDR3 protein: CSARDASSTLTSTDTQYF
clone size: few; J gene: TRBJ2-3; V gene: TRBV6-4; D gene: TRBD2; CDR3 DNA: TGTGCCAGCAGCCGGACTAGATCAGATACGCAGTATTTT; CDR3 protein: CASSRTRSDTQYF
clone size: .; J gene: TRBJ2-1; V gene: TRBV20-1; D gene: TRBD2; CDR3 DNA: TGCAGTGCTAGAGCTATGCGAGGGAGGGCCTGGTATGAGCAGTTCTTC; CDR3 protein: CSARAMRGRAWYEQFF
clone size: many; J gene: TRBJ2-6; V gene: TRBV6-2/TRBV6-3; D gene: .; CDR3 DNA: TGTGCCAGCAGCCTAGGCGGGGCCAACGTCCTGACTTTC; CDR3 protein: CASSLGGANVLTF
clone size: many; J gene: TRBJ2-7; V gene: TRBV28; D gene: .; CDR3 DNA: TGTGCCAGCAGTCCGAACACCCACGGGCGCAACTACGAGCAGTACTTC; CDR3 protein: CASSPNTHGRNYEQYF
clone size: few; J gene: TRBJ1-6; V gene: TRBV30; D gene: TRBD1; CDR3 DNA: TGTGCCTGGACCGGGACAGGGTCTTCACCCCTCCACTTT; CDR3 protein: CAWTGTGSSPLHF
clone size: many; J gene: TRBJ1-5; V gene: TRBV20-1; D gene: .; CDR3 DNA: TGCAGTGCTAAAGACGTGGACCACAATCAGCCCCAGCATTTT; CDR3 protein: CSAKDVDHNQPQHF
clone size: many; J gene: TRBJ2-7; V gene: TRBV20-1; D gene: .; CDR3 DNA: TGCAGTGCTAACAAGCCGGGGAGCTCCTACGAGCAGTACTTC; CDR3 protein: CSANKPGSSYEQYF
clone size: .; J gene: TRBJ2-5; V gene: TRBV7-2; D gene: .; CDR3 DNA: TGTGCCAGCAGCTTCCTTGGGGGCAAGGAGACCCAGTACTTC; CDR3 protein: CASSFLGGKETQYF
clone size: many; J gene: TRBJ1-4; V gene: TRBV20-1; D gene: .; CDR3 DNA: TGCAGTGCTAGGGGCGGTTTTGAAAAACTGTTTTTT; CDR3 protein: CSARGGFEKLFF
clone size: .; J gene: TRBJ2-4; V gene: TRBV29-1; D gene: TRBD1; CDR3 DNA: TGCAGCGTTGCCGGGACAGGGCCACTAGCCAAAAACATTCAGTACTTC; CDR3 protein: CSVAGTGPLAKNIQYF
clone size: .; J gene: TRBJ1-6; V gene: TRBV7-2; D gene: TRBD1; CDR3 DNA: TGTGCCAGCAGCTTAGCGTCAGGGGGAGCACCCCTCCACTTT; CDR3 protein: CASSLASGGAPLHF
clone size: many; J gene: TRBJ2-7; V gene: TRBV6-6; D gene: .; CDR3 DNA: TGTGCCAGCAGTTACGCTCCGACAGGTTACGAGCAGTACTTC; CDR3 protein: CASSYAPTGYEQYF
clone size: .; J gene: TRBJ1-2; V gene: TRBV20-1; D gene: .; CDR3 DNA: TGCAGTGCTAGAGCGACCGGTAGGGGCTACACCTTC; CDR3 protein: CSARATGRGYTF
clone size: few; J gene: TRBJ1-1; V gene: TRBV2; D gene: .; CDR3 DNA: TGTGCCAGCAGAAGAGAAGGTGGCCAGGTGAACACTGAAGCTTTCTTT; CDR3 protein: CASRREGGQVNTEAFF
clone size: many; J gene: TRBJ1-4; V gene: TRBV7-9; D gene: TRBD1; CDR3 DNA: TGTGCCAGCAGCTTCAGACAGGGGGGTGAAAAACTGTTTTTT; CDR3 protein: CASSFRQGGEKLFF
clone size: .; J gene: TRBJ1-5; V gene: TRBV6-1; D gene: TRBD1; CDR3 DNA: TGTGCCAGCAGCAAACAGGGGGACACTCAGCCCCAGCATTTT; CDR3 protein: CASSKQGDTQPQHF
clone size: many; J gene: TRBJ2-7; V gene: TRBV18; D gene: .; CDR3 DNA: TGTGCCAGCTCACCACGGGGGAGCTCCTACGAGCAGTACTTC; CDR3 protein: CASSPRGSSYEQYF
clone size: many; J gene: TRBJ2-1; V gene: TRBV5-1; D gene: TRBD1; CDR3 DNA: TGCGCCAGCAGCTCCCTGTGGACAGGGAGCTCCTACAATGAGCAGTTCTTC; CDR3 protein: CASSSLWTGSSYNEQFF
clone size: .; J gene: TRBJ1-4; V gene: TRBV11-2; D gene: .; CDR3 DNA: TGTGCCAGCAGCTTAGAAGCAGACCCTCTCGGGAAACTGTTTTTT; CDR3 protein: CASSLEADPLGKLFF
clone size: many; J gene: TRBJ2-2; V gene: TRBV2; D gene: TRBD2; CDR3 DNA: TGTGCCAGCAGTGGGACTAGCACCGGGGAGCTGTTTTTT; CDR3 protein: CASSGTSTGELFF
clone size: few; J gene: TRBJ2-3; V gene: TRBV20-1; D gene: .; CDR3 DNA: TGCAGTGCTAGAGATCTAATCGCGGGGCGCACAGATACGCAGTATTTT; CDR3 protein: CSARDLIAGRTDTQYF
clone size: many; J gene: TRBJ1-5; V gene: TRBV20-1; D gene: TRBD1; CDR3 DNA: TGCAGTGCTCGGCCGGGACAGGGATATCAGCCCCAGCATTTT; CDR3 protein: CSARPGQGYQPQHF
clone size: many; J gene: TRBJ1-6; V gene: TRBV14; D gene: .; CDR3 DNA: TGTGCCAGCAGCCAAGGCCAGGTGAATAATTCACCCCTCCACTTT; CDR3 protein: CASSQGQVNNSPLHF
clone size: many; J gene: TRBJ2-1; V gene: TRBV7-8; D gene: TRBD2; CDR3 DNA: TGTGCCAGCAGCCCGGGACTAGCGGGAGTAATATACAATGAGCAGTTCTTC; CDR3 protein: CASSPGLAGVIYNEQFF
clone size: once; J gene: TRBJ2-3; V gene: TRBV4-3; D gene: .; CDR3 DNA: TGCGCCAGCAGCCAACAAGGAAGTCTTAGCGCAGATACGCAGTATTTT; CDR3 protein: CASSQQGSLSADTQYF
clone size: .; J gene: TRBJ1-1; V gene: TRBV4-1; D gene: .; CDR3 DNA: TGCGCCAGCAGCCAAGAATCCCGTGTCTTT; CDR3 protein: CASSQESRVF
clone size: few; J gene: TRBJ2-2; V gene: TRBV3-1; D gene: TRBD1; CDR3 DNA: TGTGCCAGCAGCAAGGACAGGGGGCCCACCGGGGAGCTGTTTTTT; CDR3 protein: CASSKDRGPTGELFF
clone size: few; J gene: TRBJ2-1; V gene: TRBV7-2; D gene: .; CDR3 DNA: TGTGCCAGCAGCCCAGGGCGGGGCCGCAATGAGCAGTTCTTC; CDR3 protein: CASSPGRGRNEQFF
clone size: many; J gene: TRBJ1-1; V gene: TRBV3-1; D gene: .; CDR3 DNA: TGTGCCAGCAGCCATTACAAGGGCAGCCAGAACACTGAAGCTTTCTTT; CDR3 protein: CASSHYKGSQNTEAFF
clone size: .; J gene: TRBJ2-1; V gene: TRBV7-2; D gene: TRBD2; CDR3 DNA: TGTGCCAGCAGCTGGCCCGGGGCTAGCGGGTCCCATGAGCAGTTCTTC; CDR3 protein: CASSWPGASGSHEQFF